Below, 11 T cell receptor beta chains from the same sample are listed, as sequenced in a study of radiation and T cells in renal cell carcinoma. Repertoires were generated with immunoSEQ multiplex PCR, while TCRdb's copy carries only in-frame clones and drops some. The sample comprises 100,000 to 150,000 clones, around 81% of which are singletons, and roughly 6% rests with the top ten. Noted time point: blood 2 weeks post-SBRT. The treatment was: 15 Gy SBRT to primary tumor, nephrectomy 4 weeks later. Sample: blood, taken from a patient whose treatment included radiotherapy and nephrectomy. The source is a man between 50 and 59 years old with renal cell carcinoma.

This clone was seen just once. V is TRBV10-3 and J is TRBJ1-1, with D possibly TRBD1 on 5 matching bases. With 0 bases removed from V and 0 bases from J, the gap between germline ends came to 8 bases. Germline V gene sequence: CDR1 ENHRY, CDR2 SYGVKD. The CDR3 contains 15 residues. The CDR3 DNA reads TGTGCCATCAGTGAGTCGACAGTGATGAACACTGAAGCTTTCTTT. It encodes CAISESTVMNTEAFF.

The chain uses TRBV30 and TRBJ2-1; TRBD2 agrees at 10 bases. Trimming took 7 bases from V and 13 from J; bases not matched to a gene: 16. Germline V gives CDR1 GTSNPN, CDR2 SVGIG (reference sequence). The CDR3 spans 14 residues. The CDR3 spells CAFSPGLAVRGQFF. DNA for the CDR3: TGTGCCTTCAGTCCCGGACTAGCGGTGAGGGGCCAGTTCTTC.

A few counts support this clone. This chain links TRBV6-5 with TRBJ1-1, with 7 bases identical to TRBD1. V shed 6 bases and J 1 base; nucleotides not matched to a gene: 5. Germline-derived CDR1 and CDR2 are MNHEY and SVGAGI. This CDR3 has 14 amino acids. The CDR3 spells CASRPRQGNTEAFF. In DNA form, the CDR3 reads TGTGCCAGCAGGCCCCGACAGGGGAACACTGAAGCTTTCTTT.

The V and J genes are TRBV6-1 and TRBJ1-4; 8 nucleotides align to TRBD1. CDR1 MNHNS and CDR2 SASEGT come from the germline V gene. J lost 3 bases, V lost 4 bases, and 4 bases had no gene match. This CDR3 has 15 residues. The CDR3, as DNA: TGTGCCAGCAGTGTAGGACAGGGCCCTAATGAAAAACTGTTTTTT. This encodes CASSVGQGPNEKLFF.

This chain joins TRBV5-1 and TRBJ2-2; 9 bases are a match to TRBD1. The V gene end was trimmed by 2 bases and the J gene end by 3 bases; junction bases not matched to a gene: 8. Per the germline V gene, CDR1 is SGHRS and CDR2 is YFSETQ. There are 17 residues in the CDR3. The CDR3 DNA follows: TGCGCCAGCAGCTTCGCAACAGGGGGCTGGGACACCGGGGAGCTGTTTTTT. Translated, it gives CASSFATGGWDTGELFF.

The chain carries TRBV6-6 and TRBJ2-3; 12 bases map to TRBD1. The CDR3 sequence is 16 residues long. CDR1 MNHNY and CDR2 SVGAGI come from the germline V gene (reference sequence). Trimming took 2 bases from V and 4 from J; bases not matched to a gene: 4. The CDR3 protein is CASSYPGQGAPDTQYF. CDR3 in DNA: TGTGCCAGCAGTTACCCGGGACAGGGGGCCCCAGATACGCAGTATTTT.

This clone has only one observation. The genes are TRBV5-1 and TRBJ2-5, with 7 bases fitting TRBD1. CDR3 length equals 14 residues. Germline assignment: CDR1 SGHRS and CDR2 YFSETQ. Trimming at V came to 0 bases and at J to 3 bases, leaving 2 bases not matched to a gene. CDR3 DNA: TGCGCCAGCAGCTTGGGAACAGGGGAAGAGACCCAGTACTTC. Translated: CASSLGTGEETQYF.

The V gene is TRBV5-4, the J gene TRBJ2-5; D is tentatively TRBD1 or TRBD2 (5 bases each). From germline, CDR1 is SGHNT and CDR2 YYREEE (reference sequence). The CDR3 spans 15 residues. Trimming pared 4 bases from V and 5 bases from J, leaving 18 bases between. CDR3 in amino acids: CASSPGNGGWETQYF. The DNA of the CDR3 is TGTGCCAGCAGCCCTGGGAATGGGGGTTGGGAGACCCAGTACTTC.

This chain joins TRBV7-9 and TRBJ2-5; 8 bases agree with TRBD2. The junction had 9 bases not matched to a gene; V was cut back by 10 bases and J by 5 bases. This CDR3 spans 13 amino acids. Germline CDR1 and CDR2: SEHNR and FQNEAQ (reference sequence). This chain's CDR3 is CATNSGMDETQYF. The CDR3 region has the DNA TGTGCCACCAATAGCGGGATGGATGAGACCCAGTACTTC.

The chain carries TRBV15 and TRBJ2-2; D may be TRBD2 (6 bases). Germline V gives CDR1 LNHNV, CDR2 YYDKDF (reference sequence). Trimming removed 3 bases at V and 5 bases at J, with 19 bases between. CDR3 length: 17 residues. CDR3 amino acids: CATSRGVQPGATGELFF. The CDR3 coding sequence is TGTGCCACCAGCAGGGGCGTTCAGCCGGGAGCGACCGGGGAGCTGTTTTTT.

This rearrangement joins TRBV7-2 to TRBJ2-3; the match to TRBD1 covers 7 bases. The V segment lost 8 bases and the J segment 1 base; nucleotides outside the gene matches: 6. Germline V gene data show CDR1 as SGHTA and CDR2 as FQGNSA. The length of the CDR3 is 14 residues. Here the CDR3 reads CASEDRVGTDTQYF. The CDR3 region has the DNA TGTGCCAGCGAAGACAGGGTTGGCACAGATACGCAGTATTTT.